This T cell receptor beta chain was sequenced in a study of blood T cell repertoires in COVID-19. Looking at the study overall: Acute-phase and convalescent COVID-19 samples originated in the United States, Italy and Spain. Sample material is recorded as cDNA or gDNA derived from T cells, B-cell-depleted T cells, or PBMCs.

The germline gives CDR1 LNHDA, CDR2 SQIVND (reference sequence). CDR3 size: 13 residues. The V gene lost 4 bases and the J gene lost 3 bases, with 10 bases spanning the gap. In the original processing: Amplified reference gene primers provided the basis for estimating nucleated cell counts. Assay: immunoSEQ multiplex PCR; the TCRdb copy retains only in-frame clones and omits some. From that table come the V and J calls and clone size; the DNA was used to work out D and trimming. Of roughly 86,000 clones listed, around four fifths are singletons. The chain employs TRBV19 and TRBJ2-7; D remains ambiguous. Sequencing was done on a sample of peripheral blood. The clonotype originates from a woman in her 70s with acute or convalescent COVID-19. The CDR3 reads CASSRLDFYEQYF. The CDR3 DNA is TGTGCCAGTAGTAGACTTGACTTCTACGAGCAGTACTTC.